The entry below describes one T cell receptor beta chain. The antigen is unknown. This sample was taken from a study of T cell responses to AZD1222 COVID-19 vaccine. Study outcomes and limitations: The span of vaccine-associated CD4 TCRs extended across spike, with dominance at 160-218 and 743-854. Clonal diversity may have been underestimated in mostly white British donors. Compared with day 0, the breadth and depth of the Spike-specific TCR repertoire rose significantly after two doses of AZD1222.

The data were produced by immunoSEQ multiplex PCR, yet TCRdb's version contains in-frame clones alone and is incomplete. Of 200,000 to 250,000 clones listed, approximately 94% are singletons. Trimming removed 6 bases from V and 2 bases from J; junction bases left unmatched: 7. Germline CDR1 is MNHEY and CDR2 is SVGEGT. The CDR3 has 16 residues. The receptor was isolated from an adult in good health. The material was peripheral blood, obtained on day 0 of MenACWY control vaccination. The chain is built from TRBV6-2 or TRBV6-3 and TRBJ1-5, with 10 bases matching TRBD1. CDR3 DNA: TGTGCCAGCAGCCGAACGGGGACAGGGGGCAATCAGCCCCAGCATTTT. This codes for CASSRTGTGGNQPQHF.